The T cell receptor beta chain under discussion was sequenced for a study of PD-L1 blockade in urothelial cancer. In regard to this clone: Its antigen remains unknown.

Trimming cost V 5 bases and J 4 bases, with 17 bases left between them. The CDR3 loop spans 15 amino acids. Germline CDR1 is SGHRS and CDR2 is YFSETQ. TCRdb keeps only in-frame clones here, not all; method: immunoSEQ multiplex PCR. This table has tens of thousands of clones, approximately 91% appearing once. Findings and limits, study-wide: Pretreatment TCR clonality in blood under the median foretold superior survival.

The V call is TRBV5-1, the J call TRBJ2-3; D perhaps matches TRBD1 (7 bases). The clonotype was recovered from a man in his fifties or sixties with urothelial cancer. Sequencing was performed on PBMCs, taken around atezolizumab (anti-PD-L1) treatment. The CDR3 protein is CASSLGGGRSDTQYF. DNA for the CDR3: TGCGCCAGCAGTCTAGGAGGGGGCAGGTCAGATACGCAGTATTTT.